This T cell receptor (beta chain) stems from a study of cytomegalovirus exposure and HLA in healthy donors (dated by TCRdb to 2017 to 2019). For context, the study as a whole: According to an earlier analysis of a few hundred of the donors, about 179 million T cells yielded some 120 million unique TCR beta sequences and approximately 300 Gb of sequence data. Approximately 310 gigabases of sequencing data and approximately 80 million unique TCR sequences were included in an early release covering 500 to 750 HLA-typed donors. Of the approximately 400 genotyped donors, over 65% fell in the genetic ancestry cluster associated with self-reported Caucasian donors. The study was designed to test whether signatures of past pathogen exposure could be identified by cataloging public T cell receptors. The study used immunosequencing to profile the T cell repertoires of several hundred subjects and linked those repertoires to cytomegalovirus serostatus. Along with the approximately 670-subject first cohort, a separate validation cohort of about 110 different subjects was used. High-throughput TCR immunosequencing, statistical association of individual TCRs with disease status, and machine learning were combined to predict cytomegalovirus infection status. A later analysis re-examined previously published TCR beta repertoires from 600 to 700 donors and added high-resolution HLA genotyping to investigate patterns of TCR occurrence. In the later analysis, no new phenotypic data were used to find candidate immune exposures; instead, reliance was placed on TCR beta sequences and their occurrence across donors. To decide whether each TCR beta V gene segment behaved as functional or pseudogenic, an earlier analysis of 587 of the donors relied on high-throughput TCR beta sequencing. Donor age, sex, ethnicity and CMV serostatus were compiled alongside the repertoire data. Genome-wide SNP genotypes for about three fifths of the roughly 700 donors were used in a later genetic analysis, which treated that subset as a discovery cohort. All discovery cohort repertoires had been generated using a single sequencing platform. HLA typing covered class I and class II loci at four-digit resolution. The number of donors typed differed by locus, with about 629-630 for A, B, C, DRB1 and DQB1, around 500 for DQA1, 606 for DPA1, and some 450 for DPB1. About five DR-DQ haplotypes were handled as single units for association and clustering because linkage in the cohort was strong. On average, roughly 240,000 unique TCR beta nucleotide sequences were sequenced per donor among 300 to 500 genotyped donors of the cohort, with 15% to 20% of those sequences being non-productive.

What the study reported, not specific to this receptor: In a later analysis, HLA-associated TCR beta chains were found to be more clonally expanded and to have lower generation probabilities than equally common non-associated chains. An earlier analysis of approximately 530 of the donors showed that most TCR beta V segments appeared in productive rearrangements either about 90% or about 30% of the time, which broadly matched IMGT annotations. It was suggested by the authors that the approach could potentially be generalized to other disease states and immunological phenotypes. A later analysis found that TCR association rates varied across HLA loci, with DRB1 alleles showing the most associated TCRs and HLA-C alleles the fewest. At a false discovery rate of 0.05, a later analysis linked 15,000 to 20,000 TCR beta sequences to specific HLA alleles. Across donors, most TCR sequences were observed very rarely, whereas some public TCRs were present in many individuals. Assigning TCR associations to individual alleles was difficult when HLA alleles, especially DR and DQ, strongly co-occurred. Roughly uniform sequencing depth across donors was assumed in presence/absence analyses, although this assumption may not hold. Compared with the approximately 710-donor mean, donors in an Asian-associated ancestry cluster had fewer N-insertions in productive TCRs, according to a later genetic analysis. Because HLA typing was unavailable for some donors at each locus, only the typed subset was used in association tests. Linkage disequilibrium might explain the correlated functional status among segregating V segments, but an unknown experimental factor could not be ruled out. A further reported finding was that TCR beta sequences accurately predicted the HLA-A and HLA-B alleles for most subjects in the first cohort. A cluster of highly shared sequence variants was judged likely to represent a technical artifact of the sequencing pipeline. The study listed 150 to 200 TCR beta chains as associated with cytomegalovirus. Some IMGT-functional V segments, including TRBV6-2 and TRBV6-3, could not be told apart with the 87-base-pair reads, so those segments were excluded. Three of the identified cytomegalovirus-associated TCR beta chains were confirmed in vitro to be specific for cytomegalovirus antigens. In a later analysis, most CMV-associated TCR beta chains were found to appear HLA-restricted, with HLA associations seemingly driven largely by CMV exposure. The only immune exposure information available for the cohort was CMV serostatus. The cohort was sequenced for TCR beta chains only, and without alpha or paired-chain data the features that could be detected were limited. Fewer than 20 rarely observed V segments, including chromosome 9 orphons, were excluded from the earlier analysis of 550 to 700 of the donors because counts were too low. In both the original and validation cohorts, the classifier was reported to diagnose cytomegalovirus status with high specificity and sensitivity. V-gene and J-gene trimming of TCR beta chains was associated with a missense DCLRE1C variant in a later genetic analysis, and the association was replicated in an independent cohort. Several of the top co-occurrence clusters appeared to be linked to parvovirus B19, influenza, CMV and Epstein-Barr virus, according to a later analysis.

CDR3 length: 13 amino acids, cysteine to phenylalanine. The DNA shown is the 39-base CDR3, in frame from base 1. V was cut back by 5 bases and J by 5 bases, leaving a gap of 12 bases between them. CDR1 and CDR2 (SGHTA, FQGNSA) derive from the germline V gene. In regard to this clone: This clone's antigen is unknown. Per-base qualities were not stored, and no clone one base away is much larger.

The cohort comprised fewer than 700 healthy bone marrow donors. At the time of sampling, every cohort member was nominally healthy, though immune exposures that went unrecorded were likely present. The donor tested CMV seronegative and was one of the 352 seronegative cohort members. A peripheral blood sample was provided by each donor, and peripheral blood mononuclear cells were used for TCR beta sequencing. Genomic DNA extraction from the blood cell samples was performed with the Qiagen DNeasy Blood Extraction Kit. The library came from the immunoSEQ multiplex PCR assay. The multiplex PCR relied on a mix of 60 forward primers for TCR Vbeta segments and 13 reverse primers for TCR Jbeta segments. A multiplex PCR assay on genomic DNA amplified the CDR3 region of rearranged TCR beta genes. The Illumina HiSeq System was used to sequence the amplified TCR beta libraries as 87-base-pair reads. On the authors' methods: A later analysis tallied around 87 million unique TCR beta chains across the 610 or so repertoires, and roughly 11 million of those chains were shared by two or more donors. To remove PCR and sequencing errors, raw reads were error-corrected and collapsed into unique sequences using a nearest-neighbor algorithm that merged closely related sequences. Alignment of CDR3 sequences to IMGT reference sequences was used to assign V, D and J gene segments. Each retained sequence needed at least a six-nucleotide match to both a V gene segment and a J gene segment. A rearrangement was called productive if the CDR3 had no stop codons and remained in frame with V and J, and every other rearrangement was called non-productive. Following IMGT convention, CDR3 was defined as the stretch from the second conserved V-encoded cysteine to the conserved J-encoded phenylalanine. The earlier analysis of roughly 590 of the donors excluded any sequence lacking an unambiguous match to a single V gene segment. In an earlier analysis of some 590 of the donors, V segments were called functional above 56.7% productive rearrangements and were called segregating when the between-donor standard deviation exceeded 5%. To diagnose cytomegalovirus status from the catalog of TCR beta chain sequences, a statistical classification framework was built. In a later analysis, TCR nucleotide sequences were compared against IMGT/GENE-DB human TR gene sequences so that V and J genes could be assigned. Using the TCRdist pipeline, a later analysis assigned CDR3 sequences along with most-parsimonious VDJ recombination scenarios. In a later analysis, each TCR beta chain was defined by its CDR3 amino acid sequence together with its V-gene family, and reads without a unique V-gene family were excluded. A later analysis removed 500 to 600 highly shared, low-generation-probability nucleotide sequences to deal with suspected cross-contamination and a sequencing artifact. For each public chain, a later analysis derived a clonal expansion index from normalized ranks of inferred template counts within each repertoire. In a later analysis, generation probabilities were computed using a VDJ recombination model fitted to out-of-frame rearrangements, and the results were checked against IGoR. In a later analysis, TCR-TCR, TCR-HLA and TCR-CMV co-occurrence was scored with hypergeometric tests, and a repertoire-size bias correction was applied to TCR pairs. A later analysis estimated false discovery rates by permuting HLA or CMV assignments 20 times. In a later analysis, co-occurring TCRs were grouped using DBSCAN, with TCRdist sequence similarity added in when clustering inside HLA-allele-positive subsets. For co-occurrence clustering, repertoires with fewer than 30,000 or more than 120,000 public chains were excluded, along with about five repertoires with anomalous nucleotide sharing. TCRdb limited this immuneACCESS table to in-frame rearrangements with V and J called. A share of clones is missing; checked studies link under half to unresolved V genes, and the rest is unexplained. Clonal size and the V and J genes are those of that table, whereas D and trimming came from the DNA. The sample includes over 200,000 clones, with approximately 80% observed a single time. The ten largest clones take up about 0.58% of the sample.

The sequencing sample was made of PBMCs. The rearranged chain carries TRBV7-2 and TRBJ1-1, with the identity of the D gene unclear. The sequence was obtained from a woman between 40 and 55 years old in good health and CMV-seronegative. Read as DNA, the sequence is TGTGCCAGCAGCCAAGACTGGTATACTGAAGCTTTCTTT. Translated, this is CASSQDWYTEAFF.